A single sample gave rise to the 29 T cell receptor beta chains below, sequenced in a study of shared clonotypes between healthy human individuals. CD45RO-negative, CCR7-selected cells formed the naive CD8 fraction, which excluded terminally differentiated effector memory CD45RA+ cells. Sequencing used immunoSEQ multiplex PCR; TCRdb keeps in-frame clones, though not all of them. The table lists roughly 2,000,000 clones, just over 90% of them singletons. The sequenced material came from naive CD8+ T cells from PBMCs. The receptors were sampled from a man between 18 and 29 years old in good health. Some clones in this sample may be carry-over from other donors' samples.

This clone was detected once. This rearrangement joins TRBV5-6 to TRBJ2-3; D tentatively reads TRBD1 or TRBD2 (5 bases each). The CDR3 spans 13 residues. CDR1 SGHDT and CDR2 YYEEEE come from the germline V gene. The V end lost 3 bases, the J end lost 3 bases, and 8 bases lay between the germline ends. Written as DNA, the CDR3 is TGTGCCAGCAGCTGGGGGTCGACAGATACGCAGTATTTT. This sequence encodes CASSWGSTDTQYF.

With regard to this clone: The sample contains more than one DNA sequence encoding this CDR3. The chain links TRBV27 to TRBJ2-7, with unresolved D. Trimming cost V 2 bases and J 2 bases, with 7 bases left between them. This CDR3 comprises 13 residues. The V gene's germline CDR1 is MNHEY and CDR2 SMNVEV (reference sequence). CDR3 bases: TGTGCCAGCAGTTTAAGGCAGCCCTACGAGCAGTACTTC. This sequence encodes CASSLRQPYEQYF.

The V gene is TRBV5-4, the J gene TRBJ2-7; D is possibly TRBD1 (5 bases). The V gene lost 3 bases and the J gene lost 5 bases, with 18 bases spanning the gap. Germline assignment: CDR1 SGHNT and CDR2 YYREEE (reference sequence). This CDR3 comprises 15 residues. The CDR3 DNA follows: TGTGCCAGCAGCTCCAGGGCCCTGACAAGCCACGAGCAGTACTTC. Translation: CASSSRALTSHEQYF.

This chain uses TRBV30 with TRBJ2-7; D assignment may be TRBD1 or TRBD2 (5 bases each). The CDR3 contains 11 residues. In germline, CDR1 is GTSNPN, CDR2 SVGIG (reference sequence). The V end lost 4 bases, the J end lost 6 bases, and 10 bases lay between the germline ends. As DNA, the CDR3 is TGTGCCTGGAAGGGGAGCGGCGAGCAGTACTTC. Encoded protein: CAWKGSGEQYF.

This chain joins TRBV5-6 and TRBJ2-5, with 8 nucleotides matching TRBD1. Germline trimming cut 2 bases from V and 0 bases from J; bases unmatched to any gene: 12. The germline CDR1 and CDR2 sequences are SGHDT and YYEEEE. The CDR3 extends over 18 amino acids. CDR3 sequence (DNA): TGTGCCAGCAGCTTAAGACAGGGGTCCTCGGAATACCAAGAGACCCAGTACTTC. Translated, it gives CASSLRQGSSEYQETQYF.

The J gene is TRBJ1-1, the V gene TRBV19; possible D gene TRBD1, 5 bases. Per the germline V gene, CDR1 is LNHDA and CDR2 is SQIVND (reference sequence). This CDR3 comprises 13 residues. V shed 10 bases and J shed 5 bases, with 17 bases lying between them. The CDR3 DNA follows: TGTGCCACCCGTTTTGCGGGACGAACTGAAGCTTTCTTT. Its translation: CATRFAGRTEAFF.

The chain couples TRBV11-2 to TRBJ2-3; D possibly corresponds to TRBD1 (6 bases). There are 15 residues in the CDR3. CDR1 and CDR2 from the germline V gene are SGHAT and FQNNGV. V lost 5 bases to trimming and J lost 5 bases, with 17 bases between them. The DNA for the CDR3 is TGTGCCAGCAGCCGACTCGGGGCCAGGGGAGATACGCAGTATTTT. As protein: CASSRLGARGDTQYF.

The V gene is TRBV6-6, the J gene TRBJ1-2; the D gene is possibly TRBD1 (5 bases). The CDR3 covers 11 residues. Germline V lookup: CDR1 MNHNY, CDR2 SVGAGI (reference sequence). Trimming took off 6 bases at V and 3 bases at J, with 5 bases between the two ends. In nucleotides, the CDR3 is TGTGCCAGCAGGGGGGACTATGGCTACACCTTC. Translated, it gives CASRGDYGYTF.

V and J are TRBV4-1 and TRBJ1-2; D unclear. V was shortened by 0 bases and J by 4 bases, with 12 bases between the two germline ends. This CDR3 has 15 residues. CDR1 is MGHRA and CDR2 is YSYEKL in the germline V gene. The CDR3 bases are TGCGCCAGCAGCCAAGATTTCGGCAGTGGCTATGGCTACACCTTC. This codes for CASSQDFGSGYGYTF.

V and J are TRBV29-1 and TRBJ2-5; tentative D call: TRBD2 (5 bases). V lost 0 bases to trimming and J lost 4 bases, with 15 bases between them. The CDR3 spans 15 residues. Germline CDR1 reads SQVTM; CDR2 reads ANQGSEA. The chain's CDR3 is CSVEDWKGGRETQYF. The CDR3 bases are TGCAGCGTTGAAGATTGGAAGGGTGGGAGAGAGACCCAGTACTTC.

The chain employs TRBV2 and TRBJ2-1; D remains ambiguous. The CDR3 covers 15 residues. Per germline, CDR1 SNHLY and CDR2 FYNNEI. V was shortened by 4 bases and J by 0 bases, with 10 bases between the two germline ends. The CDR3 loop is CASSGPLSSYNEQFF. CDR3 coding DNA: TGTGCCAGCAGTGGACCACTGAGCTCCTACAATGAGCAGTTCTTC.

This chain connects TRBV29-1 to TRBJ2-2, with D perhaps matching TRBD1 (5 bases). Trimming left V 0 bases short and J 6 bases short, with 17 bases between. The CDR3 is made up of 16 amino acids. Germline V gene sequence: CDR1 SQVTM, CDR2 ANQGSEA. The chain's CDR3 is CSVEDLGQGYAGELFF. The DNA of the CDR3 is TGCAGCGTTGAAGATCTAGGGCAGGGTTACGCCGGGGAGCTGTTTTTT.

The chain carries TRBV5-1 and TRBJ2-3; 11 bases are a match to TRBD2. This CDR3 is 19 amino acids long. V trimming: 0 bases; J trimming: 6 bases; junction bases outside the gene matches: 15. Germline V gene lookup returns CDR1 SGHRS and CDR2 YFSETQ. DNA of the CDR3: TGCGCCAGCAGCTTGGTCACCATAACTAGCGGGAGAAGAGGGGATACGCAGTATTTT. Protein product: CASSLVTITSGRRGDTQYF.

The gene calls are TRBV7-8 and TRBJ2-1; possibly TRBD1 for D (5 bases). V lost 0 bases and J 4 bases, leaving 10 bases between the germline ends. In germline, CDR1 is SGHVS, CDR2 FQNEAQ. The CDR3 is made up of 15 amino acids. CDR3 DNA sequence: TGTGCCAGCAGCTTAGCGGAGACAGCTTACAATGAGCAGTTCTTC. It specifies CASSLAETAYNEQFF.

This chain links TRBV9 with TRBJ1-2; TRBD1 is a possible D gene (5 bases). The CDR3 has 14 residues. Trimming removed 4 bases at V and 8 bases at J, with 18 bases between. The germline V gene encodes CDR1 SGDLS and CDR2 YYNGEE. CDR3 nucleotides: TGTGCCAGCAGCCCCTCGGGGACGTCGAGAGGCTACACCTTC. It codes for CASSPSGTSRGYTF.

The chain employs TRBV9 and TRBJ2-3, with D unclear. This CDR3 has 16 residues. CDR1 and CDR2 from the germline V gene are SGDLS and YYNGEE. The germline V and J ends were trimmed by 3 bases and 2 bases, with 16 bases remaining between them. CDR3 residues: CASSESGVPYTDTQYF. CDR3 in DNA: TGTGCCAGCAGCGAGAGTGGAGTGCCCTACACAGATACGCAGTATTTT.

This clone was counted between two and nine times. The chain joins TRBV9 to TRBJ1-2; D remains unclear. Germline V lookup: CDR1 SGDLS, CDR2 YYNGEE. The CDR3 length is 14 residues. Trimming left V 0 bases short and J 2 bases short, with 8 bases between. The CDR3 DNA is TGTGCCAGCAGCGTAGCTACTCAGAACTATGGCTACACCTTC. Amino acids: CASSVATQNYGYTF.

This sequence joins TRBV7-8 and TRBJ1-3, with a weak D call TRBD1 (5 bases). V was clipped by 5 bases and J by 0 bases, with 8 bases between them. CDR3 length: 14 amino acids. Germline loops: CDR1 SGHVS, CDR2 FQNEAQ. This chain's CDR3 is CASSPGISGNTIYF. DNA of the CDR3: TGTGCCAGCAGCCCAGGGATCTCTGGAAACACCATATATTTT.

This rearrangement joins TRBV6-5 to TRBJ2-1; 9 nucleotides agree with TRBD2. This CDR3 has 15 amino acids. The V and J ends lost 7 bases and 4 bases, in that order; junction bases with no gene match: 8. Germline CDR1 and CDR2: MNHEY and SVGAGI. The CDR3 is CASTPTSGRYNEQFF. CDR3 bases: TGTGCCAGCACCCCGACTAGCGGCAGATACAATGAGCAGTTCTTC.

The gene calls are TRBV19 and TRBJ1-1, with D possibly matching TRBD1 (5 bases). Trimming removed 6 bases at V and 1 base at J, with 6 bases between. This CDR3 region has 12 residues. CDR1 and CDR2 from the germline V gene are LNHDA and SQIVND (reference sequence). CDR3 sequence: CASRGTNTEAFF. DNA for the CDR3: TGTGCCAGTAGGGGGACGAACACTGAAGCTTTCTTT.

CDR3 sequence reads: CASTPGGLAGGNGNEQFF. The CDR3, as DNA: TGTGCCAGTACCCCCGGTGGGCTAGCGGGGGGGAACGGCAATGAGCAGTTCTTC. This chain links TRBV19 with TRBJ2-1, with 12 positions matching TRBD2. Per germline, CDR1 LNHDA and CDR2 SQIVND (reference sequence). This CDR3 has 18 residues. Trimming cost V 7 bases and J 6 bases; bases outside gene matches: 16.

The chain links TRBV13 to TRBJ2-7; D is ambiguous. The CDR3 totals 15 residues. CDR1 is PRHDT, CDR2 FYEKMQ, per germline (reference sequence). V lost 5 bases to trimming and J lost 2 bases, with 16 bases between them. The CDR3 region has the DNA TGTGCCAGCAGCACCCGCTTTCAGGACCCCTACGAGCAGTACTTC. It codes for CASSTRFQDPYEQYF.

The chain employs TRBV7-2 and TRBJ2-7; D gene uncertain. V was shortened by 5 bases and J by 6 bases, with 11 bases between the two germline ends. This CDR3 has 12 amino acids. CDR1 and CDR2 from the germline V gene are SGHTA and FQGNSA. CDR3 residues: CASSPRLREQYF. CDR3 DNA sequence: TGTGCCAGCAGCCCCCGCCTTCGCGAGCAGTACTTC.

About this clone: Other DNA sequences within the sample encode an identical CDR3. The chain has TRBV6-5 and TRBJ2-2; TRBD2 matches 8 bases. V dropped 2 bases and J dropped 7; count of bases not matched to a gene: 3. Germline assignment: CDR1 MNHEY and CDR2 SVGAGI. This CDR3 has 14 amino acids. The CDR3 spells CASSYAGGGGELFF. The DNA for the CDR3 is TGTGCCAGCAGTTACGCGGGAGGAGGCGGGGAGCTGTTTTTT.

The chain joins TRBV15 to TRBJ1-1; no clear D gene. The CDR3 totals 15 residues. The germline V gene encodes CDR1 LNHNV and CDR2 YYDKDF (reference sequence). The ends were cut back, 10 bases at V and 0 bases at J, with 18 bases in the middle. The CDR3 nucleotides read TGTGCCAGCAGATCCGGCAGGTCCTTGAACACTGAAGCTTTCTTT. Translating it yields CASRSGRSLNTEAFF.

The CDR3 DNA is TGTGCCAGCAGCGTAGTTCAGACAGGTAACACCGGGGAGCTGTTTTTT. It translates to CASSVVQTGNTGELFF. The rearrangement links TRBV9 to TRBJ2-2; perhaps TRBD1 as D (6 bases). V lost 0 bases and J lost 2, with 11 bases in between. The CDR3 spans 16 residues. Germline values: CDR1 SGDLS, CDR2 YYNGEE.

V is TRBV7-8 and J is TRBJ2-6; maybe TRBD2 (6 bases). This CDR3 has 14 amino acids. V was shortened by 4 bases and J by 9 bases, with 13 bases between the two germline ends. Germline V gene sequence: CDR1 SGHVS, CDR2 FQNEAQ. The CDR3 DNA sequence: TGTGCCAGCAGCTCGGGAGCGAAACTCAACGTCCTGACTTTC. Translation: CASSSGAKLNVLTF. The whole variable domain, filled in from reference TRBV7-8 and TRBJ2-6, reads GAGVSQSPRYKVAKRGQDVALRCDPISGHVSLFWYQQALGQGPEFLTYFQNEAQLDKSGLPSDRFFAERPEGSVSTLKIQRTQQEDSAVYLCASSSGAKLNVLTFGAGSRLTVL.

The V gene is TRBV9, the J gene TRBJ2-2, with D unresolved. V was pared by 3 bases and J by 2 bases, with 5 bases between. Germline loops: CDR1 SGDLS, CDR2 YYNGEE. The CDR3 spans 13 residues. The CDR3 loop reads CASSARNTGELFF. CDR3 sequence (DNA): TGTGCCAGCAGCGCCAGAAACACCGGGGAGCTGTTTTTT.

V is TRBV27 and J is TRBJ1-1, with 10 bases aligning to TRBD1. There are 15 residues in the CDR3. Germline V gives CDR1 MNHEY, CDR2 SMNVEV (reference sequence). The J segment lost 2 bases and the V segment lost 5 bases, leaving 5 bases of the junction unmatched. The CDR3 sequence: CASSPDRGRNTEAFF. The CDR3 bases are TGTGCCAGCAGTCCTGACAGGGGGCGAAACACTGAAGCTTTCTTT.